This entry lists 32 T cell receptor beta chains sequenced from one sample in a study of blood T cells in healthy people across ages. Through a sample-barcoded 5' primer and a J-beta primer mix, a second PCR was run for 7 to 11 cycles. TCRdb reprocessed the 5' RACE reads with MiXCR, giving one entry per CDR3 protein. The sample lists approximately 690,000 distinct CDR3 sequences, 58% occurring once. Material for sequencing was blood. The receptor set was obtained from a man in his 60s in good health.

Only one count was recorded for this clonotype. V gene TRBV20-1 combines with J gene TRBJ1-2, with TRBD1 matching 8 bases. J gave up 0 bases and V 4 bases, and 10 bases lay outside the gene matches. CDR1 is DFQATT and CDR2 is SNEGSKA in the germline V gene (reference sequence). The CDR3 spans 16 residues. The CDR3: CSAISTGAKSNYGYTF. As DNA, the CDR3 is TGCAGTGCTATCTCGACAGGGGCCAAATCTAACTATGGCTACACCTTC.

V gene TRBV10-3 combines with J gene TRBJ2-7; no definite D call. Germline CDR1 and CDR2: ENHRY and SYGVKD. The CDR3 spans 13 residues. Trimming removed 4 bases at V and 7 bases at J, with 14 bases between. The CDR3 bases are TGTGCCATCAGTGGCTCGACTTATGGGGAGCAGTACTTC. Encoded protein: CAISGSTYGEQYF.

The chain uses TRBV6-5 and TRBJ1-3, with D hard to call. The CDR3 length is 15 residues. Trimming shortened V by 6 bases and J by 0 bases, and 12 bases separated the two germline ends. Germline lookup yields CDR1 MNHEY and CDR2 SVGAGI. CDR3 coding DNA: TGTGCCAGCAGCCCTGGGGTGTTCTCTGGAAACACCATATATTTT. Encoded protein: CASSPGVFSGNTIYF.

This chain links TRBV29-1 with TRBJ2-3; 9 bases fit TRBD1. CDR3 length: 15 residues. V gave up 2 bases and J gave up 5 bases; unmatched junction bases: 8. CDR1 and CDR2 from the germline V gene are SQVTM and ANQGSEA. CDR3 bases: TGCAGCGTTGAAAGGGGACAGGGTGGCGTAGATACGCAGTATTTT. It encodes CSVERGQGGVDTQYF.

This clonotype occurred once. The CDR3 here is CAVGTATSISTDIPTPYTQYF. Here the CDR3 DNA reads TGTGCCGTCGGGACAGCCACAAGCATTAGCACAGATATCCCAACCCCATATACGCAGTATTTT. The rearrangement links TRBV10-3 to TRBJ2-3, with 7 nucleotides matching TRBD1. V lost 11 bases, J lost 7 bases, and 36 bases stayed unmatched. CDR3 length: 21 amino acids. Germline CDR1 and CDR2: ENHRY and SYGVKD.

The J gene is TRBJ2-6, the V gene TRBV3-1, with a possible D match to TRBD1 (6 bases). This CDR3 has 18 amino acids. Germline V gene lookup returns CDR1 LGHDT and CDR2 YNNKEL (reference sequence). Trimming shortened V by 2 bases and J by 7 bases, and 21 bases separated the two germline ends. Written as DNA, the CDR3 is TGTGCCAGCAGCCAAACCGGGACATTTCAATCAGGAGCCAACGTCCTGACTTTC. Amino acids: CASSQTGTFQSGANVLTF.

In this sample, this clonotype turned up a few times. The V call is TRBV10-1, the J call TRBJ1-2; TRBD1 agrees at 8 bases. CDR1 is WNHNN and CDR2 is SYGVQD in the germline V gene (reference sequence). The CDR3 has 16 residues. Unmatched junction bases numbered 8, after V lost 5 bases and J lost 0 bases. In DNA form, the CDR3 reads TGCGCCAGCAGTCCGGGACAGGCGAAGACTAACTATGGCTACACCTTC. Translation: CASSPGQAKTNYGYTF.

The J gene is TRBJ1-6, the V gene TRBV6-5; no reliable D call. This CDR3 has 15 amino acids. V shed 4 bases and J shed 11 bases, with 18 bases lying between them. Germline V gene sequence: CDR1 MNHEY, CDR2 SVGAGI. CDR3 in DNA: TGTGCCAGCAGTTCCGCCGGCGGGCTCGGGGCACCCCTCCACTTT. Translating gives CASSSAGGLGAPLHF.

A few counts support this clonotype. V is TRBV6-2 or TRBV6-3 and J is TRBJ2-4, with 8 bases identical to TRBD1. The J call may be in error: the DNA end matches TRBJ2-7 better. Germline lookup yields CDR1 MNHEY and CDR2 SVGEGT. The CDR3 has 13 amino acids. The CDR3 sequence: CASSRDRYAEQYF. The CDR3, as DNA: TGTGCCAGCAGCCGGGACAGGTACGCCGAGCAGTACTTC.

The chain employs TRBV6-2 or TRBV6-3 and TRBJ2-3; D call uncertain. The CDR3 sequence is 12 residues long. CDR1 is MNHEY and CDR2 is SVGEGT in the germline V gene. Trimming stripped 6 bases from V and 3 bases from J, with 7 bases between. CDR3 DNA sequence: TGTGCCAGCAGCACTGTAACAGATACGCAGTATTTT. This codes for CASSTVTDTQYF.

This sequence joins TRBV20-1 and TRBJ2-1; the match to TRBD2 covers 8 bases. Trimming cost V 5 bases and J 7 bases; bases outside gene matches: 7. This CDR3 contains 13 residues. Germline assignment: CDR1 DFQATT and CDR2 SNEGSKA (reference sequence). This chain's CDR3 is CSAARTSRNEQFF. The DNA for the CDR3 is TGCAGTGCTGCCCGGACTAGCCGGAATGAGCAGTTCTTC.

This chain links TRBV5-1 with TRBJ2-5; 8 nucleotides agree with TRBD2. J was trimmed by 5 bases and V by 0 bases; bases with no gene match: 12. Germline V gene sequence: CDR1 SGHRS, CDR2 YFSETQ. This CDR3 is built from 17 residues. CDR3 amino acids: CASSLVPSGLAGETQYF. CDR3 nucleotide sequence: TGCGCCAGCAGCTTGGTTCCCAGCGGACTAGCCGGGGAGACCCAGTACTTC.

The J gene is TRBJ2-5, the V gene TRBV20-1; the match to TRBD2 covers 8 bases. Germline trimming cut 1 base from V and 5 bases from J; bases unmatched to any gene: 3. In germline, CDR1 is DFQATT, CDR2 SNEGSKA (reference sequence). CDR3 length: 13 residues. CDR3 sequence (DNA): TGCAGTGCTAGAGGGACTAGCAGCGAGACCCAGTACTTC. Translating gives CSARGTSSETQYF.

Ten or more counts support this clonotype. The chain couples TRBV14 to TRBJ2-5; D is unclear. V gave up 3 bases and J gave up 1 base, with 6 bases separating them. This CDR3 comprises 13 residues. Germline V lookup: CDR1 SGHDN, CDR2 FVKESK. The CDR3 DNA sequence: TGTGCCAGCAGCCAGGGATTCCAAGAGACCCAGTACTTC. It is translated as CASSQGFQETQYF.

This chain links TRBV2 with TRBJ2-1; 12 bases are a match to TRBD1. Germline-derived CDR1 and CDR2 are SNHLY and FYNNEI. Trimming took 11 bases from V and 7 from J; bases not matched to a gene: 9. CDR3 length: 14 residues. The CDR3 nucleotides read TGTGCCTGCTGCCGGGACAGGGGGCTGAATGAGCAGTTCTTC. Amino acids: CACCRDRGLNEQFF.

This chain joins TRBV6-6 and TRBJ1-1; maybe TRBD1 (5 bases). The CDR3 is made up of 16 amino acids. Germline V lookup: CDR1 MNHNY, CDR2 SVGAGI (reference sequence). Trimming removed 2 bases from V and 3 bases from J, with 16 bases in between. CDR3 in amino acids: CASSYGGVGGDTEAFF. As DNA, the CDR3 is TGTGCCAGCAGTTACGGCGGGGTGGGGGGGGACACTGAAGCTTTCTTT.

V gene TRBV7-8 combines with J gene TRBJ2-5, with D hard to call. CDR3 length: 14 residues. The ends were cut back, 4 bases at V and 4 bases at J, with 13 bases in the middle. Germline-derived CDR1 and CDR2 are SGHVS and FQNEAQ. The CDR3: CASSSGWAAETQYF. The CDR3, as DNA: TGTGCCAGCAGCTCAGGCTGGGCAGCAGAGACCCAGTACTTC.

The V gene is TRBV5-1, the J gene TRBJ1-4; TRBD1 agrees at 10 bases. Germline CDR1 is SGHRS and CDR2 is YFSETQ. V was clipped by 4 bases and J by 10 bases; unmatched bases: 10. The length of the CDR3 is 15 residues. The CDR3 DNA reads as TGCGCCAGCAGCACCGGACAGGGGGACGCGGGAAAACTGTTTTTT. Protein sequence: CASSTGQGDAGKLFF.

This chain joins TRBV4-3 and TRBJ2-3; D is unresolved. Per the germline V gene, CDR1 is LGHNA and CDR2 is YSLEER. Trimming removed 0 bases from V and 6 bases from J, with 16 bases in between. The CDR3 loop spans 16 amino acids. CDR3 sequence: CASSQDRVRTTDTQYF. CDR3 nucleotide sequence: TGCGCCAGCAGCCAAGATCGTGTCAGGACCACGGATACGCAGTATTTT.

There are a few counts of this clonotype. The chain combines TRBV27 with TRBJ1-2; 9 nucleotides align to TRBD1. The CDR3 runs to 17 residues. Germline V lookup: CDR1 MNHEY, CDR2 SMNVEV (reference sequence). The junction had 18 bases not matched to a gene; V was cut back by 5 bases and J by 8 bases. CDR3 region: CASSPPVVTGGSGGYTF. In DNA, the CDR3 is TGTGCCAGCAGTCCGCCGGTTGTGACAGGGGGGAGCGGAGGCTACACCTTC.

V gene TRBV28 combines with J gene TRBJ2-7; D is ambiguous. Germline loops: CDR1 MDHEN, CDR2 SYDVKM. The CDR3 runs 11 residues. With 5 bases removed from V and 4 bases from J, the gap between germline ends came to 6 bases. CDR3: CASSQKYEQYF. DNA for the CDR3: TGTGCCAGCAGTCAAAAGTACGAGCAGTACTTC.

This clonotype occurred a few times. The chain recombines TRBV2 with TRBJ2-4; no reliable D call. Germline lookup yields CDR1 SNHLY and CDR2 FYNNEI. This CDR3 comprises 16 residues. The V and J ends lost 2 bases and 13 bases respectively, with 24 bases between them. The CDR3 is CASSERLSGPKNTQYF. For the CDR3, the DNA is TGTGCCAGCAGTGAACGCTTGTCTGGGCCAAAGAACACCCAGTACTTC.

The rearrangement joins TRBV7-9 to TRBJ2-1; TRBD2 matches 10 bases. The germline CDR1 and CDR2 sequences are SEHNR and FQNEAQ (reference sequence). This CDR3 spans 19 amino acids. V was clipped by 5 bases and J by 3 bases; unmatched bases: 16. The CDR3 coding sequence is TGTGCCAGCAGCCCCACTTATGGTAGCGGGGGGCCGAACTACAATGAGCAGTTCTTC. This encodes CASSPTYGSGGPNYNEQFF. The variable domain in full, with the rest retrieved from reference TRBV7-9 and TRBJ2-1, is DTGVSQNPRHKITKRGQNVTFRCDPISEHNRLYWYRQTLGQGPEFLTYFQNEAQLEKSRLLSDRFSAERPKGSFSTLEIQRTEQGDSAMYLCASSPTYGSGGPNYNEQFFGPGTRLTVL.

The chain couples TRBV24-1 to TRBJ2-3, with 9 bases fitting TRBD2. V lost 3 bases and J lost 3; bases outside the gene matches: 3. The length of the CDR3 is 15 residues. Germline CDR1 reads KGHDR; CDR2 reads SFDVKD. The CDR3 DNA reads as TGTGCCACCAGTGATACGGGACTAGCAACAGATACGCAGTATTTT. This translates into CATSDTGLATDTQYF.

The chain employs TRBV2 and TRBJ1-5, with D possibly being TRBD1 (5 bases). Germline CDR1 reads SNHLY; CDR2 reads FYNNEI. This CDR3 contains 15 residues. V shed 4 bases and J shed 0 bases, with 10 bases lying between them. The CDR3 DNA sequence: TGTGCCAGCAGTGCCCAGGGCTTTAGCAATCAGCCCCAGCATTTT. This sequence encodes CASSAQGFSNQPQHF.

On this clonotype: At one end, the junction sequence differs from germline, possibly due to a read error. V usage is TRBV7-2 and J usage is TRBJ2-5; D may be TRBD1 (6 bases). CDR1 is SGHTA, CDR2 FQGNSA, per germline. The CDR3 consists of 16 residues. The CDR3 bases are TGTGTCAGCAGCTTATGGGGGCAGCTCATTCAAGAGACCCAGTACTTC. This codes for CVSSLWGQLIQETQYF.

This clonotype showed up just a few times. V usage is TRBV7-2 and J usage is TRBJ1-2; 7 bases map to TRBD1. After removal of 2 bases from V and 4 bases from J, the junction contained 7 bases not matched to a gene. This CDR3 spans 15 amino acids. The germline gives CDR1 SGHTA, CDR2 FQGNSA. This CDR3 reads CASSLLGQRSYGYTF. The CDR3 DNA reads as TGTGCCAGCAGCTTACTGGGACAGCGGTCCTATGGCTACACCTTC.

The genes are TRBV24-1 and TRBJ2-5; D is unclear. The CDR3 runs 13 residues. Per the germline V gene, CDR1 is KGHDR and CDR2 is SFDVKD. V was pared by 5 bases and J by 2 bases, with 8 bases between. This CDR3 reads CATSGAPQETQYF. The CDR3 DNA reads TGTGCCACCAGTGGGGCGCCTCAAGAGACCCAGTACTTC.

The rearrangement joins TRBV20-1 to TRBJ2-5; D is perhaps TRBD2 (6 bases). The CDR3 runs 15 residues. Per germline, CDR1 DFQATT and CDR2 SNEGSKA (reference sequence). Between the trimmed V and J ends, which lost 5 bases and 0 bases, there was a span of 16 bases. The CDR3 DNA reads as TGCAGTGCTGGCAGACTAGAAATGTACCAAGAGACCCAGTACTTC. It translates to CSAGRLEMYQETQYF.

This clonotype has at least ten counts. This chain's CDR3 is CASSLAPNTEAFF. The CDR3 bases are TGTGCCAGCAGCTTGGCGCCAAACACTGAAGCTTTCTTT. The chain is built from TRBV5-5 and TRBJ1-1; D is unresolved. V was trimmed by 0 bases and J by 2 bases, leaving 5 bases between them. Germline V lookup: CDR1 SGHKS, CDR2 YYEKEE (reference sequence). The CDR3 has 13 residues.

This sequence joins TRBV7-9 and TRBJ1-4, with 7 bases matching TRBD1. Germline CDR1 and CDR2: SEHNR and FQNEAQ (reference sequence). V dropped 1 base and J dropped 6; count of bases not matched to a gene: 5. The CDR3 has 15 amino acids. The DNA of the CDR3 is TGTGCCAGCAGCTTAGATACGGGACAGTATGAAAAACTGTTTTTT. This encodes CASSLDTGQYEKLFF.

V usage is TRBV12-3 or TRBV12-4 and J usage is TRBJ2-1, with D unresolved. This CDR3 has 11 amino acids. V lost 7 bases and J 7 bases, leaving 8 bases between the germline ends. CDR3 in amino acids: CASTRSNEQFF. CDR3 bases: TGTGCCAGCACCAGGTCGAATGAGCAGTTCTTC.